This paragraph covers one TCR beta chain sequence. This clonotype was counted a few times. Its antigen is currently not known. There are no base qualities to consult, and no much larger clone falls within one base. Ophthalmopathy patients had moderately to severely active disease, Clinical Activity Score of at least 3, NOSPECS grade of at least 4, and duration under 3 months. Exclusion was applied to patients with uncontrolled infections, other autoimmune diseases, pregnancy or lactation. Clinical symptoms, serum thyroxine and TRAb, thyroid ultrasound, and orbital computed tomography formed the basis for the diagnoses. Ficoll-Paque density gradient centrifugation was used to isolate PBMCs from around 10 ml of fresh peripheral blood. Total RNA was extracted with Trizol reagent, and quality was checked on an Agilent 2100 Bioanalyzer. The data were taken from a study of T cells in Graves' hyperthyroidism and ophthalmopathy (dated by TCRdb to between 2018 and 2020). Background for the entire study: Peripheral blood samples were taken at the time of initial diagnosis, prior to any treatment. A discovery cohort of about a hundred patients, 43 with Graves' ophthalmopathy and roughly 59 with stable Graves' hyperthyroidism, was used to find distinguishing TCR V-J signatures. Prospective prediction of ophthalmopathy was tested in an independent validation cohort consisting of some 20 hyperthyroidism patients and more than 15 patients who later progressed to ophthalmopathy. The 100 discovery patients were randomly split 7:3 into training and test sets. In addition, the study compared T-cell repertoires in thyroid tissue and in blood from roughly 6 Graves' hyperthyroidism patients. After sampling, hyperthyroidism patients received methimazole starting at 30 mg daily, and ophthalmopathy patients received high-dose intravenous methylprednisolone. The paper describes TCR Vbeta CDR3 sequencing of 140 or so peripheral blood samples, made up of some 40 ophthalmopathy patients, 70 to 75 hyperthyroidism patients and 17 progressor patients.

TCR beta CDR3 regions were amplified from RNA transcripts. The TCR CDR3 was subjected to a first round of RT-PCR using the HTBI primer set and the Qiagen OneStep RT-PCR kit. Libraries were constructed in a second round of multiplex PCR, after which size selection and purification were performed. Sequencing of the libraries was done on an Illumina HiSeq2000 using paired-end 100 bp reads. As for the original processing: SOAPnuke was used to process the raw data, throwing out any read that contained adapters or uncalled bases, had a mean Phred below 15, or lacked an exact constant-primer or identifier match. High-quality paired reads were merged using COPE v1.2.5, and each unique nucleotide sequence was defined as a clonotype. Clonotypes were aligned to IMGT TRBV, TRBD and TRBJ reference segments using MiTCR v1.1. The analysis included only V-J combinations with a frequency above 0.0001, which together covered more than 98% of the repertoires. The TCS score was defined as the ratio of F50 (clonal expansion) to E x V (chaos), calculated using BLOSUM62-based TCRdist between CDR3 peptides within each V-J. Welch's t-statistics and random forest reduced roughly 500 V-J features to roughly 13, which were used in a naive Bayes classifier (R e1071). TCRdb trimmed public reads at Q25 via fastp, called clones via MiXCR and kept in-frame beta chains. Rows merge per CDR3 protein into single entries with the most common DNA and genes. TCRdb, not the authors, supplied the V and J calls. Here the sample has some 500,000 distinct CDR3 sequences; about 16% occur a single time. The ten most abundant clones make up approximately 32% of the sample.

The germline V gene sets CDR1 to KGHDR and CDR2 to SFDVKD. The junction carries 10 bases between V and J, which are trimmed by 5 bases and 3 bases respectively. From the cysteine up to the phenylalanine, the CDR3 has a length of 15 residues. Kept here is only the CDR3 DNA, which spans 45 bases and is read in frame from base 1. What the work shows at the level of the full study, not this receptor alone: Most expanded thyroid clonotypes (frequency above 0.001) were also found in blood, which suggests that blood repertoires may mirror thyroid immune responses. A 13 V-J signature model separated ophthalmopathy from stable hyperthyroidism, with approximately 87% sensitivity and roughly 82% specificity in cross-validation and 80%/75% in testing. In validation, the model predicted progression to ophthalmopathy with 55% to 71% sensitivity and 72% to 75% specificity, a median of approximately 6.5 months before onset. No statistical method was used to fix the sample size in advance, and group allocation was not hidden from the investigators.

The rearrangement combines TRBV24-1 with TRBJ2-6; the D gene is perhaps TRBD2, from 5 matching bases. Sequenced sample: blood. This receptor was obtained from a woman aged 30 to 39 with Graves' ophthalmopathy. The CDR3 is CATSGRGDGANVLTF. The DNA sequence reads TGTGCCACCAGTGGTCGGGGAGATGGGGCCAACGTCCTGACTTTC.